This T cell receptor beta chain was recorded in a study of T cells expressing NK-cell markers. Turning to the study itself: TCR beta repertoires came from sorted CD3+CD56+NKG2C+, CD3+CD56+NKG2C- and CD3+CD56-NKG2C+ T cells. Seven HCMV-seropositive donors and one seronegative donor made up the eight sequenced donors. Study results and caveats: For a handful of donors, these clonotypes were likewise the leading ones in the CD3+CD56-NKG2C+ fraction.

The germline V gene has CDR1 SGHRS and CDR2 YFSETQ. The CDR3 extends over 15 amino acids. Reprocessing the 5' RACE reads, TCRdb reports a single entry for every CDR3 protein and omits DNA. The listing contains about 160,000 distinct CDR3 sequences. With regard to this clonotype: Antigen specificity is unknown.

Input material: blood T cells: a sorted CD56 or NKG2C T cell subset, CD4+ or CD8+ T cells, or bulk PBMC T cells (not recorded which). The chain uses TRBV5-1 and TRBJ2-2; TCRdb's D gene call, TRBD1, goes unchecked for lack of DNA. The source is a woman aged 18 to 69 in good health. This CDR3 reads CASSRGSLNTGELFF.